A selection of T cell receptor beta chains follows, all from one sample in a study of T-cell reconstitution after alpha-beta-depleted transplantation in children. TCRdb processed the PCR reads anew with MiXCR; each CDR3 protein has one entry. The table shows about 420,000 distinct CDR3 sequences, with roughly 17% occurring only once. Sequencing was performed on PBMCs, mostly from graft donor cells, taken 360 days after TCRalphabeta/CD19-depleted stem cell transplant. Receptor source: a boy younger than two who had a stem cell transplant for Wiskott-Aldrich syndrome, so the T cells may come from the graft donor. Each CDR3 is given with its conserved first and last residue. The D gene is left open where the match is weak. Not every row has a clone size; where given, it reads once, few, many or a size class.

D: TRBD2
J: TRBJ2-5
size: few
V: TRBV20-1
DNA: TGCAGTGGTCTGGGGGAGGGGGAGACCCAGTACTTC
CDR3: CSGLGEGETQYF

D: -
J: TRBJ1-1
size: few
V: TRBV4-2
DNA: TGTGCCAGCAGCCAAGATTTTCGGGGCGACACTGAAGCTTTCTTT
CDR3: CASSQDFRGDTEAFF

D: TRBD2
J: TRBJ2-3
size: -
V: TRBV11-2
DNA: TGTGCCACCAAAGTGACTAGCGGGTCTCGCACAGATACGCAGTATTTT
CDR3: CATKVTSGSRTDTQYF

D: TRBD2
J: TRBJ2-1
size: few
V: TRBV7-8
DNA: TGTGCCAGCAGCTTAGCCTACGGAGCGGGAGGGCCTCATGAGCAGTTCTTC
CDR3: CASSLAYGAGGPHEQFF

D: TRBD2
J: TRBJ2-7
size: -
V: TRBV4-3
DNA: TGCGCCAGCAGCCATCCCAGACTAGCGGGAGAGTTCGAGCAGTACTTC
CDR3: CASSHPRLAGEFEQYF

D: -
J: TRBJ1-6
size: -
V: TRBV2
DNA: TGTGCCAGCGGGATTCCTAATTCACCCCTCCACTTT
CDR3: CASGIPNSPLHF

D: -
J: TRBJ2-7
size: -
V: TRBV3-1
DNA: TGTGCCAGCACCCAGGTGGGCGAGCAGTACTTC
CDR3: CASTQVGEQYF

D: -
J: TRBJ1-4
size: -
V: TRBV7-9
DNA: TGTGCCAGCAGCTTACCCCTAGAGAGGGAAAAACTGTTTTTT
CDR3: CASSLPLEREKLFF

D: -
J: TRBJ1-5
size: many
V: TRBV5-6
DNA: TGTGCCAGCAGCATAGGTGGCCTTCGAGCCCAGCATTTT
CDR3: CASSIGGLRAQHF

D: TRBD1
J: TRBJ2-7
size: -
V: TRBV3-1
DNA: TGTGCCAGCAGCCAAGGCGGGACAGGGGCGTACGAGCAGTACTTC
CDR3: CASSQGGTGAYEQYF

D: -
J: TRBJ1-4
size: -
V: TRBV20-1
DNA: TGCAGTGCTAGTAACGCAGGCCCCCTGGGCAAGCTGTTTTTT
CDR3: CSASNAGPLGKLFF

D: -
J: TRBJ2-5
size: -
V: TRBV5-6
DNA: TGTGCCAGCAGCTTGTGGCTACCGGAGACCCAGTACTTC
CDR3: CASSLWLPETQYF

D: TRBD2
J: TRBJ2-1
size: -
V: TRBV20-1
DNA: TGCAGTGCAAATCTCGGGACTAGCGCCTACAATGAGCAGTTCTTC
CDR3: CSANLGTSAYNEQFF

D: -
J: TRBJ1-2
size: -
V: TRBV18
DNA: TGTGCCAGCTCACCACCGATCGGTGGCTACACCTTC
CDR3: CASSPPIGGYTF

D: -
J: TRBJ2-7
size: few
V: TRBV2
DNA: TGTGCCAGCAGTGTCCGAGACAGGCCTTCCTACGAGCAGTACTTC
CDR3: CASSVRDRPSYEQYF

D: -
J: TRBJ2-1
size: many
V: TRBV5-1
DNA: TGCGCCAGCAGCTTGGGGGGCTCCTACAATGAGCAGTTCTTC
CDR3: CASSLGGSYNEQFF

D: -
J: TRBJ2-7
size: -
V: TRBV19
DNA: TGTGCCAGTAGTATGAGGAAAGGACTTTCCTCCTACGAGCAGTACTTC
CDR3: CASSMRKGLSSYEQYF

D: TRBD1
J: TRBJ1-1
size: -
V: TRBV28
DNA: TGTGCCAGCATAACCGGGACAGCGAACACTGAAGCTTTCTTT
CDR3: CASITGTANTEAFF

D: TRBD1
J: TRBJ2-5
size: -
V: TRBV20-1
DNA: TGCAGTGCTACAGGGACAGCCGGGTGGGCCCAGTACTTC
CDR3: CSATGTAGWAQYF

D: TRBD2
J: TRBJ2-1
size: few
V: TRBV5-1
DNA: TGCGCCAGCAGCTTTAGGACTAGCGATGAGCAGTTCTTC
CDR3: CASSFRTSDEQFF

D: -
J: TRBJ2-5
size: many
V: TRBV6-1
DNA: TGTGCCAGCAGTAAGCTCGGGACGGTAAAAGAGACCCAGTACTTC
CDR3: CASSKLGTVKETQYF

D: -
J: TRBJ2-3
size: -
V: TRBV28
DNA: TGTGCCAGCAGTTTGCGGGCGGCTCCCTTTAGCACAGATACGCAGTATTTT
CDR3: CASSLRAAPFSTDTQYF

D: TRBD2
J: TRBJ2-3
size: few
V: TRBV4-1
DNA: TGCGCCAGCAGCCACGGAATTAGCCGAGAATCTAGCGGGAGGGCCTCAGATACGCAGTATTTT
CDR3: CASSHGISRESSGRASDTQYF

D: -
J: TRBJ2-1
size: -
V: TRBV12-3/TRBV12-4
DNA: TGTGCCAGCAGTCCCACCCACCGGCAGGGTGAGCAGTTCTTC
CDR3: CASSPTHRQGEQFF

D: -
J: TRBJ2-2
size: -
V: TRBV12-3/TRBV12-4
DNA: TGTGCCAGCAGCCAAGCCAGGGAGCTGTTTTTT
CDR3: CASSQARELFF

D: TRBD1
J: TRBJ2-1
size: once
V: TRBV18
DNA: TGTGCCAGCTCACTCTATTACCGGGACAGCTACAATGAGCAGTTCTTC
CDR3: CASSLYYRDSYNEQFF

D: TRBD2
J: TRBJ2-3
size: few
V: TRBV5-1
DNA: TGCGCCAGCAGCTTACAGCGGGGGAGCACAGATACGCAGTATTTT
CDR3: CASSLQRGSTDTQYF

D: -
J: TRBJ2-1
size: -
V: TRBV5-1
DNA: TGCGCCAGCAGCTTACGCATATCCGGGGCTGAGCAGTTCTTC
CDR3: CASSLRISGAEQFF

D: -
J: TRBJ1-2
size: few
V: TRBV12-3/TRBV12-4
DNA: TGTGCCAGCAGTTTAGAAGGGACCGCTTTTGTCACCTTC
CDR3: CASSLEGTAFVTF

D: TRBD2
J: TRBJ2-1
size: -
V: TRBV7-2
DNA: TGTGCCAGCAGCTTACGTCCTCCCGGGACTAGTGACAATGAGCAGTTCTTC
CDR3: CASSLRPPGTSDNEQFF

D: -
J: TRBJ2-1
size: -
V: TRBV6-1
DNA: TGTGCCAGCAGGGAATTGCTCCGGCCCTACAATGAGCAGTTCTTC
CDR3: CASRELLRPYNEQFF

D: -
J: TRBJ2-6
size: many
V: TRBV11-2
DNA: TGTGCCAGCACATATTCCTTCCCGGGCTCTGGGGCCAACGTCCTGACTTTC
CDR3: CASTYSFPGSGANVLTF

D: TRBD2
J: TRBJ2-3
size: few
V: TRBV14
DNA: TGTGCCAGCAGCCACCGAGCGGGGCGGACAGATACGCAGTATTTT
CDR3: CASSHRAGRTDTQYF

D: -
J: TRBJ2-7
size: once
V: TRBV29-1
DNA: TGCAGCGCGACAGACTCCTACGAGCAGTACTTC
CDR3: CSATDSYEQYF

D: -
J: TRBJ2-7
size: -
V: TRBV18
DNA: TGTGCCAGCTCACCAAGTCCAGGGACCTTCCACGAGCAGTACTTC
CDR3: CASSPSPGTFHEQYF

D: -
J: TRBJ1-5
size: few
V: TRBV5-1
DNA: TGCGCCAGCAGCTCGACAAGCAATCAGCCCCAGCATTTT
CDR3: CASSSTSNQPQHF

D: TRBD2
J: TRBJ2-2
size: -
V: TRBV5-1
DNA: TGCGCCAGCAGCTTGAAAAGCGGGAAACACACCGGGGAGCTGTTTTTT
CDR3: CASSLKSGKHTGELFF

D: -
J: TRBJ1-3
size: -
V: TRBV9
DNA: TGTGCCAGCAGCGTAACAGAAGACTCTGGAAACACCATATATTTT
CDR3: CASSVTEDSGNTIYF

D: -
J: TRBJ2-5
size: few
V: TRBV6-1
DNA: TGTGCCAGCAGTGAAGGCTCAGCTAAACAAGAGACCCAGTACTTC
CDR3: CASSEGSAKQETQYF

D: TRBD1
J: TRBJ2-7
size: few
V: TRBV28
DNA: TGTGCCAGCATTCCCCAGACAGGGGTCAGCTCCTACGAGCAGTACTTC
CDR3: CASIPQTGVSSYEQYF

D: TRBD2
J: TRBJ2-1
size: -
V: TRBV5-1
DNA: TGCGCCAGCAGCTTGAAGTCTAGCGGGAGGAATGAGCAGTTCTTC
CDR3: CASSLKSSGRNEQFF

D: -
J: TRBJ1-5
size: -
V: TRBV2
DNA: TGTGCCAGCAGTGAAAGGCAAAGCAATCAGCCCCAGCATTTT
CDR3: CASSERQSNQPQHF

D: TRBD1
J: TRBJ1-2
size: few
V: TRBV19
DNA: TGTGCCAGTAATCCACAGGGGAATTCGGGCTATGGCTACACCTTC
CDR3: CASNPQGNSGYGYTF

D: TRBD1
J: TRBJ2-1
size: few
V: TRBV5-1
DNA: TGCGCCAGCAGCTTGGGGGCTTGGCAGGGGGATGAGCAGTTCTTC
CDR3: CASSLGAWQGDEQFF

D: TRBD2
J: TRBJ2-3
size: few
V: TRBV3-1
DNA: TGTGCCAGCAGCCCTCCCCTAGCGGGCCGCACAGATACGCAGTATTTT
CDR3: CASSPPLAGRTDTQYF

D: TRBD1
J: TRBJ1-1
size: few
V: TRBV7-6
DNA: TGTGCCAGCAGCTTAGCGAGGACAGGGGGGAAGAGGGACACTGAAGCTTTCTTT
CDR3: CASSLARTGGKRDTEAFF

D: -
J: TRBJ2-7
size: -
V: TRBV10-3
DNA: TGTGCCATCAGTGAGTCTTACCTAGCAACCTACTCCTACGAGCAGTACTTC
CDR3: CAISESYLATYSYEQYF

D: -
J: TRBJ1-1
size: few
V: TRBV25-1
DNA: TGTGCCAGCAGTGGGAGGGGGAACACTGAAGCTTTCTTT
CDR3: CASSGRGNTEAFF

D: TRBD1
J: TRBJ2-7
size: -
V: TRBV6-5
DNA: TGTGCCAGCAGTTTCCTAGGACAGGGCTACGAGCAGTACTTC
CDR3: CASSFLGQGYEQYF

D: TRBD1
J: TRBJ1-2
size: -
V: TRBV27
DNA: TGTGCCAGCAGTGTCAGGGGGGATACCTATGGCTACACCTTC
CDR3: CASSVRGDTYGYTF

D: -
J: TRBJ1-6
size: -
V: TRBV2
DNA: TGTGCCAGCAGTGAAGCGCGGGCTAATAATTCACCCCTCCACTTT
CDR3: CASSEARANNSPLHF

D: -
J: TRBJ2-7
size: few
V: TRBV28
DNA: TGTGCCAGCAGTCCTCCTCAGGGTCCGCTTTACGAGCAGTACTTC
CDR3: CASSPPQGPLYEQYF